The clone carrying this TCR beta chain has more than one count but fewer than ten. The antigen is unknown. This record belongs to a study of identical twins. The study's findings and limits: The presence of invariant MAIT and iNKT cells could partly confound analyses of zero-insertion sequences. Within twin pairs, the out-of-frame alpha sequences they shared showed excess low generation probability. Modelling approaches yielded underestimates of out-of-frame TCR alpha sharing between monozygotic twins. Insertions were fewer in abundant cord blood beta clonotypes, whereas memory repertoires showed none of this pattern.

V lost 3 bases and J lost 8, with 10 bases in between. Germline values: CDR1 KGHDR, CDR2 SFDVKD. The CDR3 runs 13 residues. TCRdb redid the calling of the 5' RACE reads with MiXCR, one entry per CDR3 protein. The data show 200,000 to 300,000 distinct CDR3 sequences, roughly 12% seen once. This sample was also put to use in a study of yellow fever vaccine responses in identical twins.

Specimen: memory (CD45RO+) T cells sorted from blood. This TCR came from a woman younger than 35 in good health. The J gene is TRBJ2-1, the V gene TRBV24-1; D is uncertain. CDR3 sequence: CATSDPGWDEQFF. The CDR3 DNA sequence: TGTGCCACCAGTGATCCGGGTTGGGATGAGCAGTTCTTC.